One sample yielded the 21 T cell receptor beta chains listed below, sequenced in a study of patients and donors after allogeneic stem cell transplantation. Using its own MiXCR run on the RT-PCR reads, TCRdb lists one record per CDR3 protein. The table lists more than 75,000 distinct CDR3 sequences, roughly 5.2% of them singletons, with around 3% in the top ten. The sequenced sample was blood, either unsorted or a sorted T cell fraction (not recorded which). All receptors come from a human donor who was either an allogeneic HSCT recipient or a stem cell or donor lymphocyte infusion donor (not recorded which). It is not recorded whose cells these are; they may come from a transplant donor.

At least ten counts were recorded for this clonotype. The rearrangement uses TRBV18 and TRBJ2-1; possibly TRBD2 for D (5 bases). Germline CDR1 KGHSH, CDR2 LQKENI. V was pared by 1 base and J by 8 bases, with 9 bases between. This CDR3 has 13 amino acids. The CDR3 DNA reads TGTGCCAGCTCACCACGCAAGCGGTATGAGCAGTTCTTC. Translated, it gives CASSPRKRYEQFF.

This clonotype was found many times. The V gene is TRBV7-2, the J gene TRBJ1-5, with a possible D match to TRBD1 (5 bases). The ends were cut back, 5 bases at V and 6 bases at J, with 11 bases in the middle. CDR3 length equals 13 residues. CDR1 and CDR2 from the germline V gene are SGHTA and FQGNSA. The CDR3 here is CASSPTRGQPQHF. The CDR3 nucleotides are TGTGCCAGCAGCCCAACTAGGGGTCAGCCCCAGCATTTT. The full variable domain, rest sourced from reference TRBV7-2 and TRBJ1-5, is GAGVSQSPSNKVTEKGKDVELRCDPISGHTALYWYRQSLGQGLEFLIYFQGNSAPDKSGLPSDRFSAERTGGSVSTLTIQRTQQEDSAVYLCASSPTRGQPQHFGDGTRLSIL.

The table lists this clonotype with many counts. The limits of the CDR3 on the DNA are not certain, so only TCRdb's listed CDR3 is given. This chain links TRBV5-5 with TRBJ2-2. Germline V gene sequence: CDR1 SGHKS, CDR2 YYEKEE (reference sequence). The CDR3 is 14 residues long, ends included. This CDR3 is CASSFLSTGELFFF.

This clonotype was counted at least ten times. V and J are TRBV7-3 and TRBJ2-1; the D is unclear. The CDR3 runs 15 residues. The germline V gene has CDR1 SGHTA and CDR2 FQGTGA. V lost 4 bases and J lost 1, with 11 bases in between. The DNA for the CDR3 is TGTGCCAGCAGCTCAGGCTCTCCTTCCTACAATGAGCAGTTCTTC. Amino acids: CASSSGSPSYNEQFF.

There are many counts of this clonotype. V usage is TRBV20-1 and J usage is TRBJ2-5; D might be TRBD2 (7 bases). The CDR3 totals 15 residues. Trimming cost V 6 bases and J 1 base, with 18 bases left between them. Germline V gene sequence: CDR1 DFQATT, CDR2 SNEGSKA (reference sequence). The CDR3 nucleotides are TGCAGTGCAGGGGGGGGGCTCCTCTCCCAAGAGACCCAGTACTTC. This encodes CSAGGGLLSQETQYF.

This chain uses TRBV5-4 with TRBJ2-5, with a weak D call TRBD2 (7 bases). The V and J ends lost 0 bases and 5 bases respectively, with 17 bases between them. Germline V CDR1 and CDR2: SGHNT, YYREEE (reference sequence). This CDR3 spans 16 amino acids. CDR3 sequence (DNA): TGTGCCAGCAGCTTGGCCGCGGGGGCCGGGGAGGAGACCCAGTACTTC. It yields the protein CASSLAAGAGEETQYF.

This clonotype was seen many times. The rearrangement links TRBV27 to TRBJ2-2, with TRBD1 matching over 9 bases. The CDR3 is 15 residues long. V lost 10 bases and J lost 4; bases outside the gene matches: 10. From germline, CDR1 is MNHEY and CDR2 SMNVEV (reference sequence). CDR3 coding DNA: TGTGCCACCATAACCGGGACAGGGACCACCGGGGAGCTGTTTTTT. Its protein is CATITGTGTTGELFF.

There are many counts of this clonotype. V and J are TRBV5-1 and TRBJ2-4; 7 positions agree with TRBD1. With V trimmed by 0 bases and J by 0 bases, 3 bases remained unmatched. The germline V gene encodes CDR1 SGHRS and CDR2 YFSETQ. This CDR3 comprises 16 residues. The CDR3 nucleotides are TGCGCCAGCAGCTTGGACAGGGGCACAGCCAAAAACATTCAGTACTTC. Translating gives CASSLDRGTAKNIQYF.

There are a few counts of this clonotype. V usage is TRBV13 and J usage is TRBJ1-1; the D is unclear. The CDR3 contains 16 residues. Trimming left V 4 bases short and J 0 bases short, with 15 bases between. The germline V gene encodes CDR1 PRHDT and CDR2 FYEKMQ (reference sequence). This chain's CDR3 is CASSSQMYSMNTEAFF. In DNA form, the CDR3 reads TGTGCCAGCAGCTCACAGATGTATTCAATGAACACTGAAGCTTTCTTT.

In this sample, this clonotype is medium-sized. V usage is TRBV12-3 or TRBV12-4 and J usage is TRBJ2-2; the D gene is possibly TRBD2 (7 bases). V was trimmed by 5 bases and J by 5 bases, leaving 18 bases between them. The CDR3 has 16 residues. The chain's CDR3 is CASSPRGGEGTGELFF. CDR3 nucleotide sequence: TGTGCCAGCAGTCCAAGGGGGGGGGAGGGAACCGGGGAGCTGTTTTTT.

The table lists this clonotype with a few counts. The chain recombines TRBV19 with TRBJ1-2, with 10 bases that match TRBD1. CDR1 LNHDA and CDR2 SQIVND come from the germline V gene (reference sequence). The CDR3 spans 15 residues. Trimming cost V 4 bases and J 2 bases; bases outside gene matches: 4. The CDR3 bases are TGTGCCAGTAGTACCGGACAGGGGGGGAACTATGGCTACACCTTC. Its translation: CASSTGQGGNYGYTF.

This clonotype has a count of ten or more. This chain joins TRBV20-1 and TRBJ2-5; D gene unclear. Germline V gene lookup returns CDR1 DFQATT and CDR2 SNEGSKA (reference sequence). The CDR3 has 12 residues. Between the trimmed V and J ends, which lost 1 base and 5 bases, there was a span of 8 bases. In nucleotides, the CDR3 is TGCAGTGCTAGAGTTTTCGGGGAGACCCAGTACTTC. Residues: CSARVFGETQYF.

This clonotype was seen a handful of times. The V and J genes are TRBV12-3 or TRBV12-4 and TRBJ2-3; TRBD2 agrees at 9 bases. This CDR3 region has 15 residues. V was pared by 6 bases and J by 0 bases, with 4 bases of the junction left unmatched. This chain's CDR3 is CASSWSGGSTDTQYF. The CDR3, as DNA: TGTGCCAGCAGCTGGAGCGGGGGGAGCACAGATACGCAGTATTTT.

By frequency in the sample, this clonotype is medium-sized (0.01 to 0.1%). This chain joins TRBV20-1 and TRBJ1-2; D remains unclear. Between the trimmed V and J ends, which lost 3 bases and 0 bases, there was a span of 11 bases. CDR1 is DFQATT and CDR2 is SNEGSKA in the germline V gene (reference sequence). CDR3 length equals 14 residues. The CDR3 sequence: CSAREGYPNYGYTF. Here the CDR3 DNA reads TGCAGTGCTAGGGAGGGATACCCTAACTATGGCTACACCTTC.

This clonotype has ten or more counts. This rearrangement joins TRBV14 to TRBJ1-1; D perhaps matches TRBD1 (5 bases). The V end lost 2 bases, the J end lost 4 bases, and 17 bases lay between the germline ends. Germline V gene sequence: CDR1 SGHDN, CDR2 FVKESK. The CDR3 is 16 amino acids. The CDR3 DNA is TGTGCCAGCAGCCAACAATTACCATCCCAGGGCACTGAAGCTTTCTTT. Residues: CASSQQLPSQGTEAFF.

With regard to this clonotype: A read error may produce the germline difference seen at one junction end. The chain is built from TRBV11-1 and TRBJ2-1; 7 bases are shared with TRBD2. In germline, CDR1 is SGHAT, CDR2 FQDESV (reference sequence). This CDR3 is 12 amino acids long. CDR3: CASSGDFRGLLF. CDR3 coding DNA: TGTGCCAGCAGCGGCGACTTCCGGGGACTACTTTTC.

A remark on this clonotype: The junction shows a germline mismatch at one end, possibly a read error. The V gene is TRBV10-2, the J gene TRBJ2-5, with D possibly TRBD2 on 6 matching bases. Germline V gene lookup returns CDR1 WSHSY and CDR2 SAAADI. CDR3 length: 13 amino acids. CDR3 DNA sequence: TGCGTCAGCAGAATGGGGGGCCAAGAGACCCAGTACTTC. This translates into CVSRMGGQETQYF.

This clonotype was counted between two and nine times. The chain combines TRBV9 with TRBJ2-2; the D call may be TRBD1 or TRBD2 (6 bases each). This CDR3 is 15 amino acids long. Germline values: CDR1 SGDLS, CDR2 YYNGEE. Trimming pared 0 bases from V and 7 bases from J, leaving 13 bases between. DNA for the CDR3: TGTGCCAGCAGCGTAGCTCCGGGGGCTGACGGGGAGCTGTTTTTT. This encodes CASSVAPGADGELFF.

This clonotype showed up just a few times. V and J are TRBV6-2 or TRBV6-3 and TRBJ2-5; 14 bases map to TRBD2. V lost 7 bases to trimming and J lost 1 base; unmatched junction nucleotides: 8. CDR3 length: 17 residues. The germline CDR1 and CDR2 sequences are MNHEY and SVGEGT. CDR3 nucleotide sequence: TGTGCCAGCATTTGGGGACTAGCGGGAGCGGGCCAAGAGACCCAGTACTTC. Protein product: CASIWGLAGAGQETQYF.

This clonotype was observed many times. The chain has TRBV27 and TRBJ2-5, with D perhaps being TRBD1 or TRBD2 (5 bases each). The CDR3 covers 14 residues. CDR1 is MNHEY, CDR2 SMNVEV, per germline (reference sequence). Deletions cut 6 bases from V and 1 base from J, with 12 bases between. CDR3 protein: CASSPMRGQETQYF. The CDR3 region has the DNA TGTGCCAGCAGCCCAATGAGGGGCCAAGAGACCCAGTACTTC.

This clonotype was seen a few times. The V and J genes are TRBV19 and TRBJ1-5, with D maybe TRBD1 (5 bases). CDR1 and CDR2 from the germline V gene are LNHDA and SQIVND (reference sequence). This CDR3 is 16 amino acids long. V was cut by 7 bases and J by 3 bases, with 19 bases left in between. The CDR3 DNA reads TGTGCCAGTACCCCACATGGGTGGGACGCCAATCAGCCCCAGCATTTT. It is translated as CASTPHGWDANQPQHF.